The 14 T cell receptor beta chains presented below share a single source sample, sequenced in a study of blood T cell repertoires in COVID-19. Clones were sequenced by immunoSEQ multiplex PCR, and TCRdb holds only the in-frame ones, with some missing. Counted here are around 180,000 clones, around three quarters occurring once; the ten biggest clones make up roughly a sixth. Input material: PBMCs or T cells enriched from blood (not recorded which). These TCRs come from a woman aged 45 to 65 with acute COVID-19.

The genes are TRBV6-2 or TRBV6-3 and TRBJ1-3; TRBD1 matches 9 bases. Germline values: CDR1 MNHEY, CDR2 SVGEGT. V dropped 1 base and J dropped 1; count of bases not matched to a gene: 8. The CDR3 is 18 amino acids. The CDR3 DNA reads as TGTGCCAGCAGTTACTACCCCCCGGGACAGGGTTCTGGAAACACCATATATTTT. It yields the protein CASSYYPPGQGSGNTIYF.

This clone came up once. The CDR3 is CASSWGQGGYQPQHF. The CDR3 nucleotides read TGTGCCAGCAGTTGGGGACAGGGGGGTTATCAGCCCCAGCATTTT. This rearrangement joins TRBV28 to TRBJ1-5, with TRBD1 matching 11 bases. J was trimmed by 5 bases and V by 4 bases; bases with no gene match: 4. CDR1 is MDHEN, CDR2 SYDVKM, per germline. The CDR3 contains 15 residues.

This clone appeared a few times. The rearrangement links TRBV5-4 to TRBJ1-1; weak D call: TRBD1 (6 bases). CDR3 size: 15 residues. V was cut by 3 bases and J by 0 bases, with 12 bases left in between. Per the germline V gene, CDR1 is SGHNT and CDR2 is YYREEE (reference sequence). The CDR3 DNA sequence: TGTGCCAGCAGCTCACATGACAGGTTGAACACTGAAGCTTTCTTT. Protein sequence: CASSSHDRLNTEAFF.

The chain couples TRBV4-1 to TRBJ2-3, with a weak D call TRBD2 (5 bases). Germline-derived CDR1 and CDR2 are MGHRA and YSYEKL. V lost 4 bases to trimming and J lost 0 bases, with 14 bases between them. The CDR3 covers 16 residues. The CDR3 loop is CASSPMSGISTDTQYF. For the CDR3, the DNA is TGCGCCAGCAGCCCAATGTCGGGGATAAGCACAGATACGCAGTATTTT.

This clone was counted a single time. The V and J genes are TRBV5-1 and TRBJ1-4, with 7 bases that match TRBD1. Germline CDR1 and CDR2: SGHRS and YFSETQ. The CDR3 runs 17 residues. The V and J ends lost 4 bases and 0 bases, in that order; junction bases with no gene match: 9. The CDR3 nucleotides are TGCGCCAGCAGCGTAGCGGGACAGAGGACAACTAATGAAAAACTGTTTTTT. It specifies CASSVAGQRTTNEKLFF. The full variable domain, rest sourced from reference TRBV5-1 and TRBJ1-4, is KAGVTQTPRYLIKTRGQQVTLSCSPISGHRSVSWYQQTPGQGLQFLFEYFSETQRNKGNFPGRFSGRQFSNSRSEMNVSTLELGDSALYLCASSVAGQRTTNEKLFFGSGTQLSVL.

This clone was detected only a few times. One junction end disagrees with the germline gene, perhaps due to a read error. The chain has TRBV9 and TRBJ1-3; D perhaps matches TRBD1 (5 bases). The germline V gene has CDR1 SGDLS and CDR2 YYNGEE. The CDR3 length is 15 residues. The DNA for the CDR3 is TGTGCCAGCAGCGTGGAAGGGACTGCTGGCAACACCATATATTTT. It translates to CASSVEGTAGNTIYF.

This clone was seen only once. The chain employs TRBV19 and TRBJ2-3; 7 nucleotides agree with TRBD2. CDR3 length: 13 amino acids. The germline V gene encodes CDR1 LNHDA and CDR2 SQIVND (reference sequence). The V segment lost 7 bases and the J segment 2 bases; nucleotides outside the gene matches: 3. Here the CDR3 reads CASKAGVTDTQYF. CDR3 sequence (DNA): TGTGCCAGTAAGGCGGGGGTCACAGATACGCAGTATTTT.

The V call is TRBV6-4, the J call TRBJ2-2; D is perhaps TRBD2 (5 bases). V was shortened by 3 bases and J by 12 bases, with 14 bases between the two germline ends. Germline loops: CDR1 MRHNA, CDR2 SNTAGT. This CDR3 contains 13 residues. This CDR3 is CASSEQPGRKLFF. CDR3 DNA sequence: TGTGCCAGCAGTGAACAGCCGGGAAGGAAGCTGTTTTTT.

The J gene is TRBJ2-7, the V gene TRBV6-2 or TRBV6-3, with 12 bases that match TRBD1. With 6 bases clipped from V and 1 base from J, the junction kept 10 bases outside the gene matches. Germline-derived CDR1 and CDR2 are MNHEY and SVGEGT. The CDR3 totals 17 residues. The CDR3 nucleotides are TGTGCCAGCAGCTCCGGGACAGGGGGCGCCCTTTCCTACGAGCAGTACGTC. Translation: CASSSGTGGALSYEQYV.

Only a few counts were recorded for this clone. The chain has TRBV18 and TRBJ1-3; unclear D gene. CDR3 length equals 16 residues. CDR1 and CDR2 from the germline V gene are KGHSH and LQKENI. Trimming removed 6 bases from V and 0 bases from J, with 15 bases in between. The CDR3 loop is CASSPDFAYSGNTIYF. The DNA for the CDR3 is TGTGCCAGCTCTCCCGACTTTGCCTACTCTGGAAACACCATATATTTT.

Points on this clone: Other DNA sequences in this specimen translate into the identical CDR3. The CDR3 DNA is TGTGCCAGCAGTTTGGGGGACAGGGGCGGCTACACCTTC. Translation gives CASSLGDRGGYTF. This rearrangement joins TRBV28 to TRBJ1-2, with 10 bases aligning to TRBD1. Germline assignment: CDR1 MDHEN and CDR2 SYDVKM. The CDR3 totals 13 residues. Germline trimming cut 3 bases from V and 8 bases from J; bases unmatched to any gene: 3.

A few counts support this clone. The V call is TRBV6-4, the J call TRBJ1-1; tentative D call: TRBD1 (5 bases). The length of the CDR3 is 13 residues. Germline-derived CDR1 and CDR2 are MRHNA and SNTAGT. Between the trimmed V and J ends, which lost 4 bases and 2 bases, there was a span of 8 bases. CDR3 amino acids: CASSVGQNTEAFF. The DNA for the CDR3 is TGTGCCAGCAGTGTTGGACAAAACACTGAAGCTTTCTTT.

Concerning this clone itself: At the DNA level, this CDR3 is encoded by other sequences in the same sample as well. The chain employs TRBV5-1 and TRBJ1-1; 8 bases are shared with TRBD1. Trimming at V came to 4 bases and at J to 1 base, leaving 3 bases not matched to a gene. Germline lookup yields CDR1 SGHRS and CDR2 YFSETQ. The CDR3 is 14 amino acids. Written as DNA, the CDR3 is TGCGCCAGCAGCCCACAGGGGGGGAACACTGAAGCTTTCTTT. Translation: CASSPQGGNTEAFF.

This chain uses TRBV27 with TRBJ1-2; D gene ambiguous. This CDR3 comprises 12 residues. Trimming cost V 5 bases and J 4 bases, with 8 bases left between them. Germline V gene sequence: CDR1 MNHEY, CDR2 SMNVEV (reference sequence). CDR3 amino acids: CASSPNGYGYTF. Here the CDR3 DNA reads TGTGCCAGCAGTCCTAACGGCTATGGCTACACCTTC.